The 6 T cell receptor beta chains presented below share a single source sample, sequenced in a study of shared clonotypes between healthy human individuals. The method was immunoSEQ multiplex PCR; TCRdb's version includes in-frame clones alone and lacks a portion of them. Among some 2,000,000 clones listed, 85% to 95% were seen once. Sequenced input: naive CD4+ T cells sorted from blood. The subset was: CD45RA+ positively selected. The receptors were gathered from a man between 18 and 29 years old in good health.

The genes are TRBV18 and TRBJ2-1; the D call may be TRBD1 or TRBD2 (5 bases each). The CDR3 contains 15 residues. Germline V lookup: CDR1 KGHSH, CDR2 LQKENI. V lost 5 bases to trimming and J lost 0 bases, with 11 bases between them. The CDR3: CASSSAGSSYNEQFF. Here the CDR3 DNA reads TGTGCCAGCTCATCGGCAGGGAGCTCCTACAATGAGCAGTTCTTC.

This chain links TRBV2 with TRBJ1-2; D perhaps matches TRBD1 (5 bases). Germline V lookup: CDR1 SNHLY, CDR2 FYNNEI. The V and J ends lost 3 bases and 7 bases respectively, with 18 bases between them. The CDR3 has 15 amino acids. The CDR3 is CASSERAEGLGGYTF. The CDR3 nucleotides are TGTGCCAGCAGTGAGAGGGCCGAGGGGCTCGGTGGCTACACCTTC.

The gene calls are TRBV4-3 and TRBJ2-5; D is ambiguous. Deletions cut 1 base from V and 3 bases from J, with 12 bases between. The CDR3 has 15 amino acids. CDR1 and CDR2 (germline): LGHNA, YSLEER. The CDR3 nucleotides are TGCGCCAGCAGCCAAGGGTCTGGGTCTAAAGAGACCCAGTACTTC. This sequence encodes CASSQGSGSKETQYF.

The V gene is TRBV7-9, the J gene TRBJ2-2, with 12 bases identical to TRBD2. From germline, CDR1 is SEHNR and CDR2 FQNEAQ (reference sequence). The V and J ends lost 5 bases and 4 bases, in that order; junction bases with no gene match: 2. The CDR3 totals 15 residues. CDR3 sequence reads: CASSRGLAGTGELFF. The CDR3 nucleotides read TGTGCCAGCAGCCGGGGACTAGCGGGCACCGGGGAGCTGTTTTTT.

In its sample, this clone was seen once. Different DNA sequences within this sample yield the same CDR3. The chain has TRBV6-1 and TRBJ2-2; D is possibly TRBD1 (5 bases). The germline V and J ends were trimmed by 2 bases and 2 bases, with 6 bases remaining between them. This CDR3 has 14 residues. Germline loops: CDR1 MNHNS, CDR2 SASEGT. This CDR3 reads CASSERGNTGELFF. In DNA, the CDR3 is TGTGCCAGCAGTGAAAGGGGTAACACCGGGGAGCTGTTTTTT.

The chain uses TRBV10-3 and TRBJ1-1; the match to TRBD1 covers 8 bases. Trimming at V came to 3 bases and at J to 5 bases, leaving 8 bases not matched to a gene. This CDR3 is built from 15 residues. Germline CDR1 reads ENHRY; CDR2 reads SYGVKD. Written as DNA, the CDR3 is TGTGCCATCAGTGATCGCGACAGGGGTAGAACTGAAGCTTTCTTT. It is translated as CAISDRDRGRTEAFF.